This entry lists 6 T cell receptor beta chains sequenced from one sample in a study of T cells in women clearing cervical HPV infection (dated by TCRdb to the late 2010s). The library relied on the immunoSEQ multiplex PCR assay. Drawn from immuneACCESS, this table holds only the in-frame rearrangements with V and J called that TCRdb kept. Clones are partly lost; checked studies trace under half to an unresolved V gene and leave the rest unexplained. The table of this sample itemizes some 21,000 clones. The ten largest make up roughly a quarter of the sample. Sequencing used blood buffy coat. All receptors derive from a woman between 18 and 70 years old with a cervical HPV16 infection that either progressed to CIN3+ or cleared (not recorded which).

As concerns this clone: Read coverage stops 3 residues before the CDR3 terminus; the germline J gene supplies the remainder. The identical CDR3 is also encoded by other nucleotide sequences in the sample. The chain combines TRBV7-3 with TRBJ2-3, with TRBD1 identical over 8 bases. Trimming at V came to 5 bases and at J to 1 base, leaving 2 bases not matched to a gene. CDR3 length equals 14 residues. The germline V gene has CDR1 SGHTA and CDR2 FQGTGA. The chain's CDR3 is CASSPGQGTDTQYF. CDR3 DNA (partial): TGTGCCAGCAGCCCGGGACAGGGCACAGATACG.

Turning to this clone: From the germline J gene comes the end of the CDR3, since the read stops 3 residues before it. J is TRBJ1-1 and V is TRBV7-9; unclear D gene. Germline V gene data show CDR1 as SEHNR and CDR2 as FQNEAQ (reference sequence). The CDR3 loop spans 11 amino acids. The chain's CDR3 is CASSQIIEAFF. Incomplete CDR3 DNA: TGTGCCAGCAGCCAGATAATAGAA.

In regard to this clone: The CDR3 extends 3 residues past the end of the read, so its final part is completed from the germline J gene. This chain links TRBV5-1 with TRBJ2-7; TRBD1 matches at 7 bases. After removal of 0 bases from V and 0 bases from J, the junction contained 9 bases not matched to a gene. Germline V gene lookup returns CDR1 SGHRS and CDR2 YFSETQ. The CDR3 is 17 amino acids. The CDR3 is CASSLANRGRFSYEQYF. The sequenced part of the CDR3 DNA is TGCGCCAGCAGCTTGGCTAACAGGGGTCGGTTCTCCTACGAG.

As for this clone: The missing CDR3 end, 3 residues past where the read stops, is filled in from the germline J gene. The genes are TRBV5-4 and TRBJ2-2, with unresolved D. The germline V and J ends were trimmed by 4 bases and 4 bases, with 8 bases remaining between them. The germline CDR1 and CDR2 sequences are SGHNT and YYREEE (reference sequence). The CDR3 has 13 amino acids. CDR3 sequence: CASSRDTTGELFF. The DNA read from the CDR3 is TGTGCCAGCAGCCGTGACACCACCGGGGAG.

Details on this clone: Coverage ceases 3 residues before the CDR3 finishes, and the germline J gene fills in the end. The rearrangement links TRBV12-3 or TRBV12-4 to TRBJ2-3; 12 bases line up with TRBD1. This CDR3 comprises 17 residues. Trimming took 2 bases from V and 5 from J; bases not matched to a gene: 8. The part of the CDR3 DNA that was read is TGTGCCAGCAGTTTAAGGTTGGGACAGGGGGCAAGAGATACG. Translation: CASSLRLGQGARDT. The entire CDR3 protein is CASSLRLGQGARDTQYF.

As for this clone: Read sequence stops 3 residues before the CDR3 end, and the germline J gene provides the missing end. This rearrangement joins TRBV7-2 to TRBJ2-5; a possible D gene is TRBD2 (7 bases). The CDR3 contains 15 residues. The ends were cut back, 5 bases at V and 5 bases at J, with 18 bases in the middle. The germline gives CDR1 SGHTA, CDR2 FQGNSA. The sequenced part of the CDR3 DNA is TGTGCCAGCAGCCCTCGCCAGGGGAGGGGTGAGACC. It specifies CASSPRQGRGET. The full-length CDR3 reads as CASSPRQGRGETQYF.